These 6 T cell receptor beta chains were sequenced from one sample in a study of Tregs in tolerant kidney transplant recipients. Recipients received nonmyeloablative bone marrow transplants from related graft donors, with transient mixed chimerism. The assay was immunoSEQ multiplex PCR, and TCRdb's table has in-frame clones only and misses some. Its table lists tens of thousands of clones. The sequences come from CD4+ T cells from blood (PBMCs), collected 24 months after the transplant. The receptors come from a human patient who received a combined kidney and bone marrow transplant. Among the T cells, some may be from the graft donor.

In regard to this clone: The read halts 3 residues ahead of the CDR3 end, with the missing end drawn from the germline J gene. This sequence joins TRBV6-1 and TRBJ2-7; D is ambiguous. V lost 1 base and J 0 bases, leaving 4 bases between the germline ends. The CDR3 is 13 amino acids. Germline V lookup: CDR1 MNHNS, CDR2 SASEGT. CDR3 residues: CASSEGPSYEQYF. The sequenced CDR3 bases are TGTGCCAGCAGTGAAGGGCCCTCCTACGAG.

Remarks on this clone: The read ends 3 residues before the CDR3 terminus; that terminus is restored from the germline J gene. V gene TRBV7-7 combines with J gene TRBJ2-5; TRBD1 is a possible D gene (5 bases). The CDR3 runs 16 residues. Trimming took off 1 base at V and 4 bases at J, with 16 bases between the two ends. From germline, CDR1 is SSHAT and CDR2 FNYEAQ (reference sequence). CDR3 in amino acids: CASSLGGWQGGETQYF. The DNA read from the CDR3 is TGTGCCAGCAGCTTAGGGGGATGGCAGGGTGGAGAGACC.

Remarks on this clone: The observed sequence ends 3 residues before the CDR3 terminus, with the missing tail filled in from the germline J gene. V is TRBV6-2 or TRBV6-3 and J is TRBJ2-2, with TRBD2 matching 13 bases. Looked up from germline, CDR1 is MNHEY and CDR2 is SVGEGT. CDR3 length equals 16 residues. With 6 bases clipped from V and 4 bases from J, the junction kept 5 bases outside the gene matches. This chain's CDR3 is CASSRTSGRGTGELFF. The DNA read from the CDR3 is TGTGCCAGCAGCAGGACTAGCGGGAGAGGCACCGGGGAG.

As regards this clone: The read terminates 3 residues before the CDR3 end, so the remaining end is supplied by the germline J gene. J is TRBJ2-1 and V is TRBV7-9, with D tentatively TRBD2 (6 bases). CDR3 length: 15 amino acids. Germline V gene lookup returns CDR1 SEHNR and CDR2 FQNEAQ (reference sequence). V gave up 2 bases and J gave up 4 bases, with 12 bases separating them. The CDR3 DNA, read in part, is TGTGCCAGCAGCTTAATGGGCGGGGAGTACAATGAG. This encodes CASSLMGGEYNE. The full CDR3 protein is CASSLMGGEYNEQFF.

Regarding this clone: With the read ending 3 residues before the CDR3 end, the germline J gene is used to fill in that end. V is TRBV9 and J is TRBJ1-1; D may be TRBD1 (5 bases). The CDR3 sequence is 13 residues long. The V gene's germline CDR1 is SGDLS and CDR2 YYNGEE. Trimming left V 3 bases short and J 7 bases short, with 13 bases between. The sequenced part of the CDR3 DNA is TGTGCCAGCAGCGCAAGAGGGCAGGGTGAA. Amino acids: CASSARGQGE. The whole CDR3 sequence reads CASSARGQGEAFF.

CDR3: CSARVQGLGTGELFF. The CDR3 bases that were read are TGCAGTGCTAGAGTTCAGGGATTGGGCACCGGGGAG. The chain couples TRBV20-1 to TRBJ2-2, with D possibly TRBD1 on 5 matching bases. Read coverage stops 3 residues before the CDR3 terminus; the germline J gene supplies the remainder. The CDR3 extends over 15 amino acids. Germline lookup yields CDR1 DFQATT and CDR2 SNEGSKA (reference sequence). V shed 1 base and J shed 4 bases, with 13 bases lying between them.